The T cell receptor beta chain under discussion was sequenced for a study of control samples from healthy donors and cancer patients. Assay used: immunoSEQ multiplex PCR; TCRdb lists only in-frame clones, some missing. The table has fewer than 110,000 clones, around 89% seen once; the top ten hold 7.5% to 10%. This clonotype was obtained from a man aged 30-40 years in good health. The sequencing input was blood.

CDR3 region: CASSSPGNPDTQYF. Written as DNA, the CDR3 is TGTGCCAGCAGCTCCCCAGGGAATCCAGATACGCAGTATTTT. The chain uses TRBV5-5 and TRBJ2-3; tentatively, D is TRBD1 (5 bases). The CDR3 totals 14 residues. The V and J ends lost 3 bases and 4 bases respectively, with 12 bases between them. CDR1 is SGHKS, CDR2 YYEKEE, per germline (reference sequence).